The rows below give T cell receptor beta chains drawn from one sample of a study of OX40 agonist ivuxolimab in advanced cancers. Generated by immunoSEQ multiplex PCR, the TCRdb table keeps only in-frame clones and is missing some. The sample has approximately 70,000 clones, 84% seen once. Material: CD4+ or CD8+ T cells sorted from blood, obtained in a trial of the OX40 agonist ivuxolimab. Receptors originate from an adult with an advanced solid tumor such as melanoma, head and neck, liver or kidney cancer. The CDR3 runs from the conserved cysteine through the conserved F or W. Each record gives: CDR3 DNA, CDR3 protein, J gene, D gene, clone size, V gene. The D gene is left open where the match is weak. Only some rows state a clone size, as once, few, many or a class for expanded clones.

TGTGCCAGCAGCAGAGGACAGCCTAGCACAGATACGCAGTATTTT,CASSRGQPSTDTQYF,TRBJ2-3,-,-,TRBV7-3
TGTGCCATAGAAGCGGGGGGAGGTTACGAGCAGTACTTC,CAIEAGGGYEQYF,TRBJ2-7,TRBD2,-,TRBV7-8
TGTGCCAGCAGCGTAGCCGGGTGGGCGGCGAACACCGGGGAGCTGTTTTTT,CASSVAGWAANTGELFF,TRBJ2-2,-,-,TRBV9
TGTGCCAGCAGCGTCCGACAGGGGAGGTATGGCTACACCTTC,CASSVRQGRYGYTF,TRBJ1-2,TRBD1,-,TRBV4-2
TGCGCCAGCAGCTTTTCCGGGGACTCTGGAAACACCATATATTTT,CASSFSGDSGNTIYF,TRBJ1-3,-,once,TRBV5-1
TGTGCCAGCAGCTTTATCCGGGGGAAATCCTACGAGCAGTACTTC,CASSFIRGKSYEQYF,TRBJ2-7,-,-,TRBV5-6
TGTGCCAGCAGCTTGAGGTCCGGCAAGAAAGAGACCCAGTACTTC,CASSLRSGKKETQYF,TRBJ2-5,-,-,TRBV5-6
TGCGCCAGCAGCTACAGGGCTCCGCAGGGCTACACCTTC,CASSYRAPQGYTF,TRBJ1-2,-,-,TRBV5-1
TGCGCCAGCAGCTTCCGATCACAGGGGGGGGAGCAGTACTTC,CASSFRSQGGEQYF,TRBJ2-7,-,-,TRBV5-1
TGTGCCAGCAGCGGGGGGTGGGACAGGGGGTCCCACGAGCAGTACTTC,CASSGGWDRGSHEQYF,TRBJ2-7,TRBD1,-,TRBV5-4
TGCAGCGACCAGGACAGGGGATATGGCTACACCTTC,CSDQDRGYGYTF,TRBJ1-2,TRBD1,-,TRBV29-1
TGTGCCAGCAGAGGGCACTACGAGCAGTACTTC,CASRGHYEQYF,TRBJ2-7,-,-,TRBV11-3
TGTGCCAGCTCACCGGCCGAAGGGGCCATCTCCCTTTCCTACGAGCAGTACTTC,CASSPAEGAISLSYEQYF,TRBJ2-7,-,once,TRBV18
TGCGCCAGCAGCCAAGGTTTTAACAGGCCGGTTAGCAATCAGCCCCAGCATTTT,CASSQGFNRPVSNQPQHF,TRBJ1-5,-,-,TRBV4-1
TGTGCCAGCAGCCCCAGGGGGCGGGGCACCGGGGAGCTGTTTTTT,CASSPRGRGTGELFF,TRBJ2-2,TRBD1,-,TRBV7-2
TGTGCCAGCAGCTCGTACTCCTACAATGAGCAGTTCTTC,CASSSYSYNEQFF,TRBJ2-1,-,-,TRBV7-2
TGTGCCAGCAGCTTAAGGGGGTCAGAGCGGAACTTACATACGCAGTATTTT,CASSLRGSERNLHTQYF,TRBJ2-3,-,-,TRBV7-8
TGTGCCAGCAGCTTACCGTCTCAGAGCACAGATACGCAGTATTTT,CASSLPSQSTDTQYF,TRBJ2-3,-,-,TRBV7-6
TGTGCCAGCAGCTACGGGGACAGCCCCTATGGCTACACCTTC,CASSYGDSPYGYTF,TRBJ1-2,TRBD1,-,TRBV11-2
TGTGCCAGCAGTCTCTACGGACAGGGGGGGACTGAAGCTTTCTTT,CASSLYGQGGTEAFF,TRBJ1-1,TRBD1,few,TRBV27
TGCGCCAGCAGCCAGACGCACCAACGAGAGACCCAGTACTTC,CASSQTHQRETQYF,TRBJ2-5,-,once,TRBV5-1
TGTGCCAGCAGCCTGGGACTAGCGGGAGGGCTCGCGACCGGGGAGCTGTTTTTT,CASSLGLAGGLATGELFF,TRBJ2-2,TRBD2,-,TRBV9
TGTGCCAGCAGCTGGGACGGTACCTACGAGCAGTACTTC,CASSWDGTYEQYF,TRBJ2-7,-,-,TRBV7-2
TGTGCCAGCAGCTTGGGTGAACAGGGGGGAGAGACCCAGTACTTC,CASSLGEQGGETQYF,TRBJ2-5,TRBD1,-,TRBV7-6
TGCGCCAGTGGGGACAGTTTGAACACTGAAGCTTTCTTT,CASGDSLNTEAFF,TRBJ1-1,TRBD1,-,TRBV5-1
TGTGCCAGCAGCTTGGAACTAGGGAGCACCTACAATGAGCAGTTCTTC,CASSLELGSTYNEQFF,TRBJ2-1,-,-,TRBV5-4
TGTGCCAGCAGCTTAGCCGGGAACACCGGGGAGCTGTTTTTT,CASSLAGNTGELFF,TRBJ2-2,-,-,TRBV11-2
TGTGCCAGCAGCTTCCCGGCTAGCACAGATACGCAGTATTTT,CASSFPASTDTQYF,TRBJ2-3,-,-,TRBV11-2
TGCAGCGTTGATAGGAAGAACACCGGGGAGCTGTTTTTT,CSVDRKNTGELFF,TRBJ2-2,-,-,TRBV29-1
TGTGCCAGCAGTGCCAGTCTTGAAAATGAGCAGTTCTTC,CASSASLENEQFF,TRBJ2-1,-,-,TRBV6-4
TGTGCCAGCAGCTATCGGGGTTTTAACACTGAAGCTTTCTTT,CASSYRGFNTEAFF,TRBJ1-1,-,-,TRBV5-6
TGTGCCAGCAGTGAACGGCAGGGCCTTCGCAATGAGCAGTTCTTC,CASSERQGLRNEQFF,TRBJ2-1,-,-,TRBV6-1
TGTGCCAGCAGTCCACGACTAGCGGGAGGGCGTTACAATGAGCAGTTCTTC,CASSPRLAGGRYNEQFF,TRBJ2-1,TRBD2,-,TRBV7-9
TGCGCCAGCAGCTTGGACAGAAGGGGAACTAATGAAAAACTGTTTTTT,CASSLDRRGTNEKLFF,TRBJ1-4,-,-,TRBV5-1
TGTGCCAGCAGCCAAGACGGGGGTGGGTTGGTTGAAAAACTGTTTTTT,CASSQDGGGLVEKLFF,TRBJ1-4,-,-,TRBV5-4
TGTGCCAGCAGTCTACTCGGGACAGGGGAGTCTGAAGCTTTCTTT,CASSLLGTGESEAFF,TRBJ1-1,TRBD1,once,TRBV2
TGTGCCAGCAGTTGGGTTAAGAACACTGAAGCTTTCTTT,CASSWVKNTEAFF,TRBJ1-1,-,-,TRBV6-5
TGTGCCAGCAGCATTCAGGGGGCGGGAGACAATGAGCAGTTCTTC,CASSIQGAGDNEQFF,TRBJ2-1,-,-,TRBV7-3
TGTGCCAGCAGCCTTACGCTTAAACAGGGCGTCCAAGAGACCCAGTACTTC,CASSLTLKQGVQETQYF,TRBJ2-5,-,-,TRBV7-9
TGTGCCAGTAGTATTGGGGGGACAGATACGCAGTATTTT,CASSIGGTDTQYF,TRBJ2-3,-,-,TRBV19
TGCGCCAGCAGCTTGGGGGCCAACTCCCAAGAGACCCAGTACTTC,CASSLGANSQETQYF,TRBJ2-5,-,-,TRBV5-1